The rows below give T cell receptor beta chains drawn from one sample of a study of post-analysis software for immune sequencing data. TCRdb processed the PCR reads anew with MiXCR; each CDR3 protein has one entry. Here the sample spans about 160,000 distinct CDR3 sequences, approximately 35% being singletons. Sequencing was performed on blood, taken after autologous hematopoietic stem cell transplantation. Every receptor here comes from a girl between 5 and 17 years old with multiple sclerosis. The CDR3 runs from the conserved cysteine through the conserved F or W. The order of the fields is D gene, clone size, V gene, J gene, CDR3 protein, CDR3 DNA. D genes are given only for firm matches. Some rows have no size entry. The others give once, few or many, or a class for an expanded clone.

>TRBD1|many|TRBV29-1|TRBJ2-7
CSGGQGSYEQYF
TGCAGCGGCGGACAGGGCTCCTACGAGCAGTACTTC
>NA|few|TRBV6-2/TRBV6-3|TRBJ2-7
CASSYDRLPSYEQYF
TGTGCCAGCAGTTACGATCGGCTTCCCTCCTACGAGCAGTACTTC
>NA|few|TRBV5-1|TRBJ2-1
CASSLGDHNEQFF
TGCGCCAGCAGCTTGGGGGACCACAATGAGCAGTTCTTC
>NA|few|TRBV5-1|TRBJ2-3
CASSLDSPTSTDTQYF
TGCGCCAGCAGCTTGGATTCACCAACTAGCACAGATACGCAGTATTTT
>NA|NA|TRBV20-1|TRBJ2-7
CSAPTGGSAPYEQYF
TGCAGTGCACCTACTGGCGGATCTGCCCCCTACGAGCAGTACTTC
>TRBD1|NA|TRBV7-9|TRBJ2-5
CASINDRGETQYF
TGTGCCAGCATCAACGACAGGGGTGAGACCCAGTACTTC
>NA|NA|TRBV29-1|TRBJ1-5
CSVPPSRGINSNQPQHF
TGCAGCGTGCCTCCGAGTAGAGGAATTAATAGCAATCAGCCCCAGCATTTT
>TRBD1|few|TRBV7-7|TRBJ2-7
CASSLEVPERGRDEQYF
TGTGCTAGCAGCTTAGAGGTCCCCGAAAGGGGGCGCGACGAGCAGTACTTC
>TRBD1|few|TRBV20-1|TRBJ2-5
CSARSDRWATQYF
TGCAGTGCCAGATCGGACAGGTGGGCGACCCAGTACTTC
>NA|few|TRBV20-1|TRBJ2-3
CSAPSPGADTQYF
TGCAGTGCCCCAAGCCCGGGGGCAGATACGCAGTATTTT
>NA|NA|TRBV7-3|TRBJ2-1
CASSRTGPGFNEQFF
TGTGCCAGCAGCCGAACCGGACCCGGGTTCAATGAGCAGTTCTTC
>TRBD2|few|TRBV19|TRBJ2-1
CASSIQRLAGGSFLGEQFF
TGTGCCAGTAGTATACAACGACTAGCGGGAGGGTCTTTCTTAGGTGAGCAGTTCTTC
>TRBD2|NA|TRBV20-1|TRBJ2-1
CSARGHLAERNNEQFF
TGCAGTGCTAGAGGACATCTAGCGGAAAGAAACAATGAGCAGTTCTTC
>TRBD1|few|TRBV19|TRBJ1-1
CASRQPGQHTEAFF
TGTGCCAGTAGACAACCGGGACAGCATACCGAAGCTTTCTTT
>TRBD2|few|TRBV12-3/TRBV12-4|TRBJ2-3
CASSFRTSGSTDTQYF
TGTGCCAGCAGTTTCCGGACTAGCGGGAGCACAGATACGCAGTATTTT
>NA|few|TRBV7-9|TRBJ2-5
CASSSTGTLETQYF
TGTGCCAGCAGCTCTACAGGGACTTTAGAGACCCAGTACTTC
>TRBD1|few|TRBV7-8|TRBJ2-7
CASSFEGAHEQYF
TGTGCCAGCAGCTTTGAGGGGGCCCACGAGCAGTACTTC
>NA|many|TRBV7-6|TRBJ2-3
CASSFQHGSDTQYF
TGTGCCAGCAGCTTTCAGCACGGCTCAGATACGCAGTATTTT
>TRBD1|NA|TRBV7-2|TRBJ1-2
CASSLEGAVYGYTF
TGTGCCAGCAGCTTAGAGGGGGCAGTCTATGGCTACACCTTC
>NA|few|TRBV6-5|TRBJ2-7
CASSGSSTGEQYF
TGTGCCAGCAGTGGCAGTAGTACCGGCGAGCAGTACTTC
>NA|many|TRBV5-1|TRBJ2-7
CASSLDTGLYEQYF
TGCGCCAGCAGCTTGGATACAGGCCTCTACGAGCAGTACTTC
>TRBD2|NA|TRBV20-1|TRBJ2-7
CSAREAGRLYEQYF
TGCAGTGCTAGAGAAGCGGGAAGGCTCTACGAGCAGTACTTC
>NA|NA|TRBV6-5|TRBJ2-2
CASRGGGERFF
TGTGCCAGCAGGGGTGGTGGGGAGCGGTTTTTT
>TRBD2|few|TRBV20-1|TRBJ2-7
CSARDSGRGSHYEQYF
TGCAGTGCTCGTGATAGCGGGAGAGGGAGCCACTACGAGCAGTACTTC
>TRBD2|few|TRBV24-1|TRBJ2-3
CATSEVAGVLDTQYF
TGTGCCACCAGTGAGGTAGCGGGAGTCTTGGATACGCAGTATTTT
>TRBD2|NA|TRBV12-3/TRBV12-4|TRBJ2-2
CASSLGAGAGEQFF
TGTGCCAGCAGTTTAGGGGCGGGAGCCGGGGAGCAGTTTTTT
>NA|NA|TRBV7-3|TRBJ2-3
CASSLGTHLDTQYF
TGTGCCAGCAGCTTGGGGACCCACCTAGATACGCAGTATTTT
>NA|NA|TRBV6-5|TRBJ1-5
CASSWDGNQPRHF
TGTGCCAGCAGCTGGGACGGCAATCAGCCCCGGCATTTT
>TRBD2|once|TRBV4-1|TRBJ2-1
CASSHIAGPSYNEQFF
TGCGCCAGCAGCCATATAGCGGGCCCTTCTTACAATGAGCAGTTCTTC
>NA|few|TRBV4-3|TRBJ2-4
CASSQDNLAKNIQYF
TGCGCCAGCAGCCAAGACAACCTAGCCAAAAACATTCAGTACTTC
>NA|NA|TRBV6-5|TRBJ2-3
CASSLSSAYPSDTQYF
TGTGCCAGCAGCCTCTCTAGCGCCTACCCGTCAGATACGCAGTATTTT
>NA|NA|TRBV10-3|TRBJ2-3
CAIGTTDTQYF
TGTGCCATCGGGACCACAGATACGCAGTATTTT